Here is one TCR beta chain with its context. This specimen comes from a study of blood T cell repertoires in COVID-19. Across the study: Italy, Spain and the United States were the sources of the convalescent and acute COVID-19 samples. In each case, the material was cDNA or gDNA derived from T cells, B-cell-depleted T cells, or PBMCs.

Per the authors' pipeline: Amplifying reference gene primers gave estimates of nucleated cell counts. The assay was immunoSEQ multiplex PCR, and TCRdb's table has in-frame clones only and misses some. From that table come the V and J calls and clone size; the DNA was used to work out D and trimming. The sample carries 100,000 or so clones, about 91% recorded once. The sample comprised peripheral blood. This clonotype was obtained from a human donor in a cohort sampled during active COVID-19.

The CDR3 DNA follows: TGTGCCAGCGGGACAGGGGGGGCCAAAAACATTCAGTACTTC. Encoded protein: CASGTGGAKNIQYF. J is TRBJ2-4 and V is TRBV7-9; 11 bases fit TRBD1. The CDR3 runs to 14 residues. CDR1 and CDR2 (germline): SEHNR, FQNEAQ (reference sequence). With 8 bases clipped from V and 1 base from J, the junction kept 1 base outside the gene matches.